The 18 T cell receptor beta chains reported below all come from one sample, sequenced in a study of cytomegalovirus exposure and HLA in healthy donors. Amplification used 60 Vbeta primers and 13 Jbeta primers. Produced via immunoSEQ multiplex PCR; TCRdb's table is partial and in-frame only. The table lists 140,000 to 150,000 clones, about 64% of them singletons, with 3.5% to 5% in the top ten. The specimen was PBMCs. The receptors come from a man aged 60 to 75 in good health and CMV-seronegative.

This chain connects TRBV6-1 to TRBJ2-7; TRBD2 matches at 10 bases. After removal of 10 bases from V and 0 bases from J, the junction contained 6 bases not matched to a gene. CDR3 length: 14 amino acids. CDR1 and CDR2 (germline): MNHNS, SASEGT. CDR3 loop: CAISLAGGSYEQYF. The CDR3 DNA reads TGTGCCATCTCTTTAGCGGGAGGCTCCTACGAGCAGTACTTC.

The sample holds one count of this clone. The chain links TRBV5-1 to TRBJ2-7, with 8 nucleotides matching TRBD1. The CDR3 is 13 amino acids. Trimming cost V 2 bases and J 6 bases; bases outside gene matches: 4. The germline gives CDR1 SGHRS, CDR2 YFSETQ. This CDR3 reads CASSFGQGIEQYF. CDR3 nucleotide sequence: TGCGCCAGCAGCTTTGGACAGGGTATCGAGCAGTACTTC.

J is TRBJ2-5 and V is TRBV10-3, with a possible D match to TRBD2 (5 bases). Germline values: CDR1 ENHRY, CDR2 SYGVKD. The CDR3 is made up of 16 amino acids. Trimming took 4 bases from V and 5 from J, leaving 20 bases between them. CDR3 in DNA: TGTGCCATCAGTGGAGCGGTCGGAGAGTTCGGCGAGACCCAGTACTTC. It encodes CAISGAVGEFGETQYF.

The chain carries TRBV7-3 and TRBJ1-6, with 7 bases aligning to TRBD1. CDR3 size: 16 residues. V trimming: 0 bases; J trimming: 5 bases; junction bases outside the gene matches: 4. From germline, CDR1 is SGHTA and CDR2 FQGTGA. The CDR3 DNA sequence: TGTGCCAGCAGCTTAACCCCCGGGACAGATAATTCACCCCTCCACTTT. Its translation is CASSLTPGTDNSPLHF.

The rearrangement joins TRBV4-2 to TRBJ1-6, with a weak D call TRBD1 (6 bases). Trimming took 0 bases from V and 8 from J, leaving 8 bases between them. The germline V gene encodes CDR1 LGHNA and CDR2 YNFKEQ. The CDR3 covers 14 residues. The CDR3 nucleotides read TGTGCCAGCAGCCAAGAACAGGGAGATTCACCCCTCCACTTT. The encoded protein is CASSQEQGDSPLHF.

The chain recombines TRBV5-1 with TRBJ1-6; D is unclear. The V and J ends lost 0 bases and 6 bases respectively, with 4 bases between them. This CDR3 is 13 amino acids long. Germline V gene sequence: CDR1 SGHRS, CDR2 YFSETQ. The CDR3 is CASSLDSNSPLHF. In DNA, the CDR3 is TGCGCCAGCAGCTTGGACTCTAATTCACCCCTCCACTTT.

The chain carries TRBV9 and TRBJ2-7, with TRBD2 identical over 7 bases. The germline CDR1 and CDR2 sequences are SGDLS and YYNGEE. V trimming: 4 bases; J trimming: 2 bases; junction bases outside the gene matches: 9. The CDR3 is 15 residues long. CDR3 sequence (DNA): TGTGCCAGCAGCCCGCGAAGCGGGGTCCCCTACGAGCAGTACTTC. It encodes CASSPRSGVPYEQYF.

The V gene is TRBV29-1, the J gene TRBJ1-2, with D perhaps TRBD1 (6 bases). Germline-derived CDR1 and CDR2 are SQVTM and ANQGSEA. The CDR3 contains 12 residues. Trimming pared 7 bases from V and 4 bases from J, leaving 13 bases between. The CDR3 DNA reads as TGCAGCGCCATGACAGGCGCCTATGGCTACACCTTC. Its translation: CSAMTGAYGYTF.

The chain recombines TRBV28 with TRBJ2-3; 10 bases match TRBD2. V lost 8 bases to trimming and J lost 2 bases; unmatched junction nucleotides: 10. Per the germline V gene, CDR1 is MDHEN and CDR2 is SYDVKM. The CDR3 totals 16 residues. The CDR3 sequence: CASATSGAGLTDTQYF. The CDR3 DNA follows: TGTGCCAGCGCCACTAGCGGGGCCGGACTCACAGATACGCAGTATTTT.

The chain joins TRBV5-1 to TRBJ2-7, with a weak D call TRBD1 (6 bases). The CDR3 runs to 13 residues. Per germline, CDR1 SGHRS and CDR2 YFSETQ. Trimming took 4 bases from V and 3 from J, leaving 11 bases between them. Here the CDR3 DNA reads TGCGCCAGCAGCCATGGACAGCTCTACGAGCAGTACTTC. Residues: CASSHGQLYEQYF.

The V and J genes are TRBV5-1 and TRBJ1-1; 9 positions match TRBD1. V was pared by 4 bases and J by 1 base, with 8 bases of the junction left unmatched. Germline-derived CDR1 and CDR2 are SGHRS and YFSETQ. There are 16 residues in the CDR3. CDR3 loop: CASSPRDRDSNTEAFF. CDR3 DNA sequence: TGCGCCAGCAGCCCCCGGGACAGGGATTCGAACACTGAAGCTTTCTTT. Combining the CDR3 with reference TRBV5-1 and TRBJ1-1 gives the whole variable domain KAGVTQTPRYLIKTRGQQVTLSCSPISGHRSVSWYQQTPGQGLQFLFEYFSETQRNKGNFPGRFSGRQFSNSRSEMNVSTLELGDSALYLCASSPRDRDSNTEAFFGQGTRLTVV.

This chain connects TRBV28 to TRBJ2-7, with D possibly matching TRBD2 (5 bases). Germline V gene data show CDR1 as MDHEN and CDR2 as SYDVKM. Between the trimmed V and J ends, which lost 2 bases and 2 bases, there was a span of 10 bases. The CDR3 loop spans 14 amino acids. The CDR3 here is CASSLNREPYEQYF. DNA for the CDR3: TGTGCCAGCAGTTTAAATAGGGAGCCCTACGAGCAGTACTTC.

This clone showed up just a few times. The chain employs TRBV19 and TRBJ2-1; 11 nucleotides match TRBD2. The V segment lost 6 bases and the J segment 8 bases; nucleotides outside the gene matches: 3. CDR3 size: 13 residues. The germline V gene encodes CDR1 LNHDA and CDR2 SQIVND (reference sequence). CDR3 sequence (DNA): TGTGCCAGTAGACTAGCGGGAGTCTATGAGCAGTTCTTC. This gives the protein CASRLAGVYEQFF.

Only a few counts were recorded for this clone. The chain employs TRBV7-6 and TRBJ2-7; 13 positions agree with TRBD2. This CDR3 has 15 amino acids. CDR1 and CDR2 from the germline V gene are SGHVS and FNYEAQ. Trimming took 5 bases from V and 3 from J; bases not matched to a gene: 4. The CDR3: CASSKGLAGNYEQYF. In DNA, the CDR3 is TGTGCCAGCAGCAAGGGACTAGCGGGAAACTACGAGCAGTACTTC.

The rearrangement uses TRBV19 and TRBJ2-5; D is ambiguous. This CDR3 contains 14 residues. V shed 3 bases and J shed 5 bases, with 13 bases lying between them. Germline CDR1 LNHDA, CDR2 SQIVND (reference sequence). CDR3 DNA sequence: TGTGCCAGTAGTATTGGGTCGGTGAGGGAGACCCAGTACTTC. Protein: CASSIGSVRETQYF.

This chain uses TRBV5-1 with TRBJ1-1, with unresolved D. V was cut by 0 bases and J by 1 base, with 10 bases left in between. CDR1 and CDR2 (germline): SGHRS, YFSETQ. The CDR3 spans 15 residues. DNA for the CDR3: TGCGCCAGCAGCTTGGAAGGAGGCCCGAACACTGAAGCTTTCTTT. It yields the protein CASSLEGGPNTEAFF.

The CDR3 here is CASSLSGSVYEQFF. CDR3 in DNA: TGTGCCAGCAGCCTCAGCGGGAGTGTCTATGAGCAGTTCTTC. This chain connects TRBV7-9 to TRBJ2-1, with TRBD2 matching 8 bases. With 5 bases clipped from V and 8 bases from J, the junction kept 8 bases outside the gene matches. Germline V gene data show CDR1 as SEHNR and CDR2 as FQNEAQ (reference sequence). The CDR3 is 14 residues long.

This chain links TRBV2 with TRBJ1-5; the D is unclear. Germline V gives CDR1 SNHLY, CDR2 FYNNEI. This CDR3 contains 14 residues. Trimming removed 4 bases from V and 9 bases from J, with 16 bases in between. CDR3 coding DNA: TGTGCCAGCAGTGGTGGGCCATCCGATGGGCCCCAGCATTTT. Translation: CASSGGPSDGPQHF.